One and the same sample provided the 9 T cell receptor beta chains below, sequenced in a study of cytomegalovirus exposure and HLA in healthy donors. The PCR was carried out with 60 Vbeta primers and 13 Jbeta primers. Produced via immunoSEQ multiplex PCR; TCRdb's table is partial and in-frame only. The sample lists 110,000 or so clones, about 77% occurring once. The sequencing sample was made of PBMCs. The receptors were gathered from a woman in her twenties or thirties in good health and CMV-seropositive.

CDR3 loop: CASKGGDRDGYTF. The CDR3, as DNA: TGCGCCAGCAAAGGGGGAGACAGGGATGGCTACACCTTC. The chain has TRBV5-1 and TRBJ1-2, with 7 bases matching TRBD1. Germline V gene data show CDR1 as SGHRS and CDR2 as YFSETQ. The V gene end was trimmed by 6 bases and the J gene end by 6 bases; junction bases not matched to a gene: 8. The CDR3 consists of 13 residues. Together with reference TRBV5-1 and TRBJ1-2, the CDR3 gives the full variable domain: KAGVTQTPRYLIKTRGQQVTLSCSPISGHRSVSWYQQTPGQGLQFLFEYFSETQRNKGNFPGRFSGRQFSNSRSEMNVSTLELGDSALYLCASKGGDRDGYTFGSGTRLTVV.

This clone has a handful of counts. The chain has TRBV4-2 and TRBJ1-4; tentative D call: TRBD1 (5 bases). CDR3 length: 16 amino acids. CDR1 is LGHNA, CDR2 YNFKEQ, per germline. V lost 2 bases, J lost 7 bases, and 17 bases lay in between. CDR3 in amino acids: CASSQPGDGGTEKLFF. In DNA form, the CDR3 reads TGTGCCAGCAGCCAACCTGGGGACGGAGGGACTGAAAAACTGTTTTTT.

CDR3 loop: CASSITGFGEQFF. The CDR3, as DNA: TGTGCCAGTAGTATAACAGGGTTCGGTGAGCAGTTCTTC. The genes are TRBV19 and TRBJ2-1; TRBD1 is a possible D gene (6 bases). Between the trimmed V and J ends, which lost 2 bases and 9 bases, there was a span of 11 bases. In germline, CDR1 is LNHDA, CDR2 SQIVND (reference sequence). This CDR3 is built from 13 residues.

This clone was recorded once. The genes are TRBV5-4 and TRBJ2-1; D is possibly TRBD2 (5 bases). Germline lookup yields CDR1 SGHNT and CDR2 YYREEE (reference sequence). The V gene lost 4 bases and the J gene lost 4 bases, with 12 bases spanning the gap. This CDR3 has 14 amino acids. As DNA, the CDR3 is TGTGCCAGCAGCCCCGGACTTGAATACAATGAGCAGTTCTTC. Translating it yields CASSPGLEYNEQFF. Based on the CDR3 plus reference TRBV5-4 and TRBJ2-1, the full variable domain is ETGVTQSPTHLIKTRGQQVTLRCSSQSGHNTVSWYQQALGQGPQFIFQYYREEENGRGNFPPRFSGLQFPNYSSELNVNALELDDSALYLCASSPGLEYNEQFFGPGTRLTVL.

CDR3 in DNA: TGTGCCAGCAGTGATACGGGGGGCGGTAATCAGCCCCAGCATTTT. It translates to CASSDTGGGNQPQHF. The chain joins TRBV2 to TRBJ1-5; D may be TRBD1 (6 bases). V was clipped by 3 bases and J by 4 bases, with 13 bases between them. CDR1 SNHLY and CDR2 FYNNEI come from the germline V gene. The CDR3 runs 15 residues. Supplemented by reference TRBV2 and TRBJ1-5, the full variable domain reads EPEVTQTPSHQVTQMGQEVILRCVPISNHLYFYWYRQILGQKVEFLVSFYNNEISEKSEIFDDQFSVERPDGSNFTLKIRSTKLEDSAMYFCASSDTGGGNQPQHFGDGTRLSIL.

The V call is TRBV5-1, the J call TRBJ1-2, with D possibly TRBD1 on 6 matching bases. The length of the CDR3 is 14 residues. The germline V gene encodes CDR1 SGHRS and CDR2 YFSETQ. V gave up 4 bases and J gave up 7 bases, with 17 bases separating them. The CDR3 sequence is CASSLTTGARGYTF. The CDR3 DNA follows: TGCGCCAGCAGCCTGACGACAGGTGCGCGTGGCTACACCTTC. Full variable domain (outside the CDR3, taken from reference TRBV5-1 and TRBJ1-2): KAGVTQTPRYLIKTRGQQVTLSCSPISGHRSVSWYQQTPGQGLQFLFEYFSETQRNKGNFPGRFSGRQFSNSRSEMNVSTLELGDSALYLCASSLTTGARGYTFGSGTRLTVV.

This sequence joins TRBV11-3 and TRBJ2-1, with D possibly matching TRBD1 (5 bases). Per the germline V gene, CDR1 is SGHNT and CDR2 is YENEEA. V was clipped by 3 bases and J by 10 bases, with 16 bases between them. CDR3 length: 14 amino acids. The CDR3 loop is CASSFRQTVGEQFF. Here the CDR3 DNA reads TGTGCCAGCAGCTTCAGACAGACCGTAGGGGAGCAGTTCTTC.

Note on this clone: Other nucleotide sequences from this sample produce the same CDR3. The rearrangement links TRBV7-9 to TRBJ1-4; weak D call: TRBD1 (6 bases). Germline assignment: CDR1 SEHNR and CDR2 FQNEAQ (reference sequence). The V end was cut by 3 bases, the J end by 4 bases, with 9 bases between. This CDR3 region has 14 residues. The CDR3 spells CASSLDRSNEKLFF. The CDR3 DNA reads as TGTGCCAGCAGCTTGGACAGAAGTAATGAAAAACTGTTTTTT.

This rearrangement joins TRBV7-9 to TRBJ2-1; possible D gene TRBD2, 6 bases. The length of the CDR3 is 14 residues. Germline V gene lookup returns CDR1 SEHNR and CDR2 FQNEAQ (reference sequence). V was trimmed by 3 bases and J by 5 bases, leaving 11 bases between them. The CDR3 DNA sequence: TGTGCCAGCAGCTTGATCGGAGGGGACAATGAGCAGTTCTTC. As protein: CASSLIGGDNEQFF.